The T cell receptor (beta chain) under discussion was sequenced for a study of primary melanoma T cells and metastatic recurrence. Overall study context: Tumors were T2–T4 primary melanomas thicker than 1 mm.

Notes on the study in general: Reportedly, T-cell fraction predicted progression-free survival beyond thickness, ulceration, mitoses, age.

This clone is a singleton in its sample. Its target is unknown. V lost 11 bases and J 3 bases, leaving 16 bases between the germline ends. From germline, CDR1 is LNHDA and CDR2 SQIVND (reference sequence). This CDR3 has 13 amino acids. Clones were sequenced by immunoSEQ multiplex PCR, and TCRdb holds only the in-frame ones, with some missing. Of a few hundred clones in the sample, around 79% were seen once. Material for sequencing was melanoma tumor tissue. The chain combines TRBV19 with TRBJ2-5; maybe TRBD2 (6 bases). This TCR was sampled from a human donor with melanoma. CDR3 sequence reads: CAPPAGSKETQYF. DNA of the CDR3: TGTGCCCCCCCCGCGGGGAGCAAAGAGACCCAGTACTTC.